The rows below give T cell receptor beta chains drawn from one sample of a study of cytomegalovirus exposure and HLA in healthy donors. The protocol was immunoSEQ multiplex PCR, while the TCRdb copy is restricted to in-frame clones and leaves out a portion. Of 150,000 to 200,000 clones listed, over 70% are singletons. Sequenced input: PBMCs. All receptors derive from a male donor in good health and CMV-seropositive. CDR3s include the opening cysteine and the closing phenylalanine or tryptophan. The order of the fields is J gene, D gene, V gene, clone size, CDR3 protein, CDR3 DNA. The D gene is left open where the match is weak. Not every row has a clone size; where given, it reads once, few, many or a size class.

j_call: TRBJ2-7; d_call: TRBD1; v_call: TRBV7-8; clone_size: NA; cdr3_aa: CASSSPPGQGFSHEQYF; cdr3_nt: TGTGCCAGCAGCTCCCCCCCCGGACAGGGCTTCAGCCACGAGCAGTACTTC
j_call: TRBJ1-1; d_call: TRBD1; v_call: TRBV5-1; clone_size: few; cdr3_aa: CASSPGTGHMNTEAFF; cdr3_nt: TGCGCCAGCAGCCCAGGGACAGGCCACATGAACACTGAAGCTTTCTTT
j_call: TRBJ2-7; d_call: TRBD2; v_call: TRBV30; clone_size: NA; cdr3_aa: CAGSGMQNEQYF; cdr3_nt: TGTGCCGGTAGCGGGATGCAGAACGAGCAGTACTTC
j_call: TRBJ1-1; d_call: NA; v_call: TRBV20-1; clone_size: NA; cdr3_aa: CSASHGSEAFF; cdr3_nt: TGCAGTGCTAGTCATGGGAGTGAAGCTTTCTTT
j_call: TRBJ1-6; d_call: NA; v_call: TRBV6-1; clone_size: NA; cdr3_aa: CASSETGYNSPLHF; cdr3_nt: TGTGCCAGCAGTGAAACGGGTTATAATTCACCCCTCCACTTT
j_call: TRBJ2-7; d_call: NA; v_call: TRBV27; clone_size: NA; cdr3_aa: CASSPGGAGGPGSYEQYF; cdr3_nt: TGTGCCAGCAGTCCCGGGGGAGCGGGCGGCCCCGGCTCCTACGAGCAGTACTTC
j_call: TRBJ2-2; d_call: NA; v_call: TRBV10-1; clone_size: NA; cdr3_aa: CASSESASTGELFF; cdr3_nt: TGCGCCAGCAGTGAGTCAGCCTCGACCGGGGAGCTGTTTTTT
j_call: TRBJ2-2; d_call: NA; v_call: TRBV6-4; clone_size: once; cdr3_aa: CASSAGDTGELFF; cdr3_nt: TGTGCCAGCAGTGCAGGGGACACCGGGGAGCTGTTTTTT
j_call: TRBJ2-3; d_call: TRBD2; v_call: TRBV5-6; clone_size: few; cdr3_aa: CASSLAGGPGDTQYF; cdr3_nt: TGTGCCAGCAGCTTGGCGGGGGGGCCGGGAGATACGCAGTATTTT
j_call: TRBJ1-1; d_call: NA; v_call: TRBV7-2; clone_size: NA; cdr3_aa: CASSLTAEVTEAFF; cdr3_nt: TGTGCCAGCAGCTTAACGGCAGAGGTGACTGAAGCTTTCTTT
j_call: TRBJ2-5; d_call: TRBD2; v_call: TRBV27; clone_size: NA; cdr3_aa: CASSSLWLAGGPGETQYF; cdr3_nt: TGTGCCAGCAGCTCCTTGTGGCTAGCGGGGGGGCCAGGGGAGACCCAGTACTTC
j_call: TRBJ2-5; d_call: NA; v_call: TRBV5-4; clone_size: once; cdr3_aa: CASSSGFLQETQYF; cdr3_nt: TGTGCCAGCAGCTCAGGCTTTCTCCAAGAGACCCAGTACTTC
j_call: TRBJ2-3; d_call: TRBD1; v_call: TRBV30; clone_size: NA; cdr3_aa: CASSGTGGTDTQYF; cdr3_nt: TGTGCCTCATCGGGGACAGGGGGCACAGATACGCAGTATTTT
j_call: TRBJ2-7; d_call: TRBD2; v_call: TRBV6-1; clone_size: NA; cdr3_aa: CASSVTLAVSSYEQYF; cdr3_nt: TGTGCCAGCAGTGTAACACTAGCGGTGAGCTCCTACGAGCAGTACTTC
j_call: TRBJ1-2; d_call: NA; v_call: TRBV5-1; clone_size: NA; cdr3_aa: CASSLRRSKDRYGYTF; cdr3_nt: TGCGCCAGCAGCTTGCGGAGATCGAAAGATCGCTATGGCTACACCTTC
j_call: TRBJ1-1; d_call: NA; v_call: TRBV10-1; clone_size: few; cdr3_aa: CASSEPAGNTEAFF; cdr3_nt: TGCGCCAGCAGTGAGCCCGCAGGGAACACTGAAGCTTTCTTT
j_call: TRBJ2-3; d_call: NA; v_call: TRBV7-2; clone_size: NA; cdr3_aa: CASSPIRTDTQYF; cdr3_nt: TGTGCCAGCAGCCCCATCCGCACAGATACGCAGTATTTT
j_call: TRBJ1-5; d_call: NA; v_call: TRBV5-1; clone_size: NA; cdr3_aa: CASSLTGDSNQPQHF; cdr3_nt: TGCGCCAGCAGCTTGACAGGAGATAGCAATCAGCCCCAGCATTTT
j_call: TRBJ2-1; d_call: NA; v_call: TRBV19; clone_size: NA; cdr3_aa: CASRSGVYNEQFF; cdr3_nt: TGTGCCAGTAGATCGGGGGTCTACAATGAGCAGTTCTTC
j_call: TRBJ2-1; d_call: TRBD1; v_call: TRBV6-6; clone_size: NA; cdr3_aa: CASSSHGQAYNEQFF; cdr3_nt: TGTGCCAGCAGTTCGCATGGACAGGCCTACAATGAGCAGTTCTTC
j_call: TRBJ1-2; d_call: TRBD1; v_call: TRBV7-9; clone_size: NA; cdr3_aa: CASSQWRDRGDGNYGYTF; cdr3_nt: TGTGCCAGCAGCCAGTGGCGGGACAGGGGAGATGGGAACTATGGCTACACCTTC
j_call: TRBJ2-1; d_call: NA; v_call: TRBV5-4; clone_size: few; cdr3_aa: CASSSPPGDEQFF; cdr3_nt: TGTGCCAGCAGTTCCCCCCCAGGGGATGAGCAGTTCTTC
j_call: TRBJ2-1; d_call: NA; v_call: TRBV2; clone_size: NA; cdr3_aa: CASSLRESYNEQFF; cdr3_nt: TGTGCCAGCAGCCTCAGGGAATCCTACAATGAGCAGTTCTTC
j_call: TRBJ1-3; d_call: NA; v_call: TRBV7-2; clone_size: NA; cdr3_aa: CASSLQVIGNTIYF; cdr3_nt: TGTGCCAGCAGCCTACAGGTTATTGGAAACACCATATATTTT
j_call: TRBJ2-1; d_call: TRBD2; v_call: TRBV6-1; clone_size: few; cdr3_aa: CASSEGLAGRPINEQFF; cdr3_nt: TGTGCCAGCAGTGAAGGGTTAGCGGGGCGCCCCATCAATGAGCAGTTCTTC
j_call: TRBJ1-1; d_call: NA; v_call: TRBV14; clone_size: NA; cdr3_aa: CASSQEVFPWNAGRAFF; cdr3_nt: TGTGCCAGCAGCCAAGAGGTTTTCCCCTGGAATGCGGGTCGGGCTTTCTTT
j_call: TRBJ1-6; d_call: NA; v_call: TRBV5-4; clone_size: NA; cdr3_aa: CASTKQGRSPLHF; cdr3_nt: TGTGCCAGCACCAAACAGGGACGCTCACCCCTCCACTTT
j_call: TRBJ1-2; d_call: TRBD1; v_call: TRBV5-4; clone_size: once; cdr3_aa: CASRTDRAYGYTF; cdr3_nt: TGTGCCAGCAGAACTGACAGGGCCTATGGCTACACCTTC
j_call: TRBJ1-4; d_call: TRBD1; v_call: TRBV2; clone_size: NA; cdr3_aa: CASRSTGGFEKLFF; cdr3_nt: TGTGCCAGCAGGTCGACAGGGGGATTTGAAAAACTGTTTTTT
j_call: TRBJ2-1; d_call: TRBD2; v_call: TRBV13; clone_size: few; cdr3_aa: CASSSALAGSVNEQFF; cdr3_nt: TGTGCCAGCAGCTCGGCCTTAGCGGGAAGTGTCAATGAGCAGTTCTTC
j_call: TRBJ1-4; d_call: NA; v_call: TRBV6-1; clone_size: NA; cdr3_aa: CASSDWLTETNEKLFF; cdr3_nt: TGTGCCAGCAGTGACTGGTTGACAGAAACTAATGAAAAACTGTTTTTT
j_call: TRBJ1-2; d_call: NA; v_call: TRBV9; clone_size: NA; cdr3_aa: CASSGIQGAGYGYTF; cdr3_nt: TGTGCCAGCAGTGGGATACAGGGCGCAGGCTATGGCTACACCTTC
j_call: TRBJ1-5; d_call: NA; v_call: TRBV6-1; clone_size: NA; cdr3_aa: CASSEWVGGNQPQHF; cdr3_nt: TGTGCCAGCAGTGAATGGGTCGGGGGCAATCAGCCCCAGCATTTT
j_call: TRBJ2-3; d_call: NA; v_call: TRBV5-1; clone_size: NA; cdr3_aa: CASSLDSGGDTDTQYF; cdr3_nt: TGCGCCAGCAGCTTGGACTCAGGAGGGGACACAGATACGCAGTATTTT
j_call: TRBJ2-7; d_call: NA; v_call: TRBV13; clone_size: NA; cdr3_aa: CASSIRRTANAYEQYF; cdr3_nt: TGTGCCAGCAGCATAAGACGGACAGCTAACGCCTACGAGCAGTACTTC
j_call: TRBJ1-2; d_call: TRBD1; v_call: TRBV25-1; clone_size: NA; cdr3_aa: CASSESTTGSYGYTF; cdr3_nt: TGTGCCAGCAGTGAATCTACGACAGGGAGCTATGGCTACACCTTC
j_call: TRBJ2-1; d_call: TRBD2; v_call: TRBV13; clone_size: NA; cdr3_aa: CASSLGFNSGANNEQFF; cdr3_nt: TGTGCCAGCAGCTTAGGATTCAATAGCGGGGCGAACAATGAGCAGTTCTTC
j_call: TRBJ1-4; d_call: NA; v_call: TRBV6-6; clone_size: NA; cdr3_aa: CASSYRGNEKLFF; cdr3_nt: TGTGCCAGCAGTTACCGGGGGAATGAAAAACTGTTTTTT
j_call: TRBJ2-7; d_call: NA; v_call: TRBV30; clone_size: NA; cdr3_aa: CAYRGLEGPYEQYF; cdr3_nt: TGTGCCTACCGGGGTCTGGAGGGACCCTACGAGCAGTACTTC
j_call: TRBJ1-6; d_call: NA; v_call: TRBV5-1; clone_size: NA; cdr3_aa: CASSLAGGVNSPLHF; cdr3_nt: TGCGCCAGCAGCTTGGCCGGAGGGGTTAATTCACCCCTCCACTTT
j_call: TRBJ1-2; d_call: TRBD1; v_call: TRBV2; clone_size: NA; cdr3_aa: CASSFNRGRAWGYTF; cdr3_nt: TGTGCCAGCAGCTTCAACAGGGGGCGGGCGTGGGGCTACACCTTC
j_call: TRBJ2-1; d_call: NA; v_call: TRBV13; clone_size: few; cdr3_aa: CASSLVGLHNEQFF; cdr3_nt: TGTGCCAGCAGCTTAGTGGGACTTCACAATGAGCAGTTCTTC
j_call: TRBJ2-3; d_call: TRBD2; v_call: TRBV19; clone_size: NA; cdr3_aa: CASSIPGLASTDTQYF; cdr3_nt: TGTGCCAGTAGTATCCCGGGACTAGCGAGCACAGATACGCAGTATTTT
j_call: TRBJ1-2; d_call: TRBD1; v_call: TRBV30; clone_size: NA; cdr3_aa: CAWSPGTGDGYTF; cdr3_nt: TGTGCCTGGAGTCCCGGGACAGGGGATGGCTACACCTTC
j_call: TRBJ1-6; d_call: TRBD1; v_call: TRBV5-1; clone_size: NA; cdr3_aa: CASSLNRGGRASPLHF; cdr3_nt: TGCGCCAGCAGCTTGAACAGGGGGGGGAGGGCGTCACCCCTCCACTTT
j_call: TRBJ2-6; d_call: TRBD2; v_call: TRBV6-1; clone_size: few; cdr3_aa: CAGRAGSSGANVLTF; cdr3_nt: TGTGCCGGCAGAGCGGGGAGCTCTGGGGCCAACGTCCTGACTTTC
j_call: TRBJ2-7; d_call: TRBD1; v_call: TRBV27; clone_size: few; cdr3_aa: CASSLYRGTYEQYF; cdr3_nt: TGTGCCAGCAGTTTATACAGGGGGACCTACGAGCAGTACTTC
j_call: TRBJ1-5; d_call: NA; v_call: TRBV6-5; clone_size: NA; cdr3_aa: CASSYSQLNQPQHF; cdr3_nt: TGTGCCAGCAGTTACTCGCAGTTGAATCAGCCCCAGCATTTT
j_call: TRBJ1-1; d_call: NA; v_call: TRBV27; clone_size: NA; cdr3_aa: CASSPHREWNTEAFF; cdr3_nt: TGTGCCAGCAGTCCCCATCGAGAATGGAACACTGAAGCTTTCTTT
j_call: TRBJ1-1; d_call: NA; v_call: TRBV15; clone_size: NA; cdr3_aa: CATALRMNTEAFF; cdr3_nt: TGTGCCACCGCCTTGCGGATGAACACTGAAGCTTTCTTT
j_call: TRBJ1-5; d_call: TRBD1; v_call: TRBV4-1; clone_size: NA; cdr3_aa: CASSQTDRGRNQPQHF; cdr3_nt: TGCGCCAGCAGCCAGACGGACAGGGGGCGCAATCAGCCCCAGCATTTT
j_call: TRBJ2-3; d_call: TRBD2; v_call: TRBV2; clone_size: NA; cdr3_aa: CASNGLAGGPPLDTQYF; cdr3_nt: TGTGCCAGCAACGGACTAGCGGGGGGTCCCCCTCTAGATACGCAGTATTTT
j_call: TRBJ2-1; d_call: TRBD1; v_call: TRBV7-9; clone_size: NA; cdr3_aa: CASSPRDRGLNEQFF; cdr3_nt: TGTGCCAGCAGCCCCCGGGACAGGGGGCTCAATGAGCAGTTCTTC
j_call: TRBJ1-2; d_call: NA; v_call: TRBV5-8; clone_size: once; cdr3_aa: CASSSGFAFAVYGYTF; cdr3_nt: TGTGCCAGCAGCTCCGGGTTCGCTTTTGCAGTCTATGGCTACACCTTC
j_call: TRBJ2-2; d_call: TRBD1; v_call: TRBV2; clone_size: NA; cdr3_aa: CASSLGTDTGELFF; cdr3_nt: TGTGCCAGCAGCCTCGGGACAGACACCGGGGAGCTGTTTTTT
j_call: TRBJ2-1; d_call: TRBD2; v_call: TRBV15; clone_size: once; cdr3_aa: CATSSRVGLAGPLVEQFF; cdr3_nt: TGTGCCACCAGCAGCCGGGTGGGACTAGCGGGGCCCCTCGTGGAGCAGTTCTTC
j_call: TRBJ2-7; d_call: NA; v_call: TRBV19; clone_size: NA; cdr3_aa: CASSIRASGDEQYF; cdr3_nt: TGTGCCAGTAGTATCCGGGCCTCAGGGGACGAGCAGTACTTC